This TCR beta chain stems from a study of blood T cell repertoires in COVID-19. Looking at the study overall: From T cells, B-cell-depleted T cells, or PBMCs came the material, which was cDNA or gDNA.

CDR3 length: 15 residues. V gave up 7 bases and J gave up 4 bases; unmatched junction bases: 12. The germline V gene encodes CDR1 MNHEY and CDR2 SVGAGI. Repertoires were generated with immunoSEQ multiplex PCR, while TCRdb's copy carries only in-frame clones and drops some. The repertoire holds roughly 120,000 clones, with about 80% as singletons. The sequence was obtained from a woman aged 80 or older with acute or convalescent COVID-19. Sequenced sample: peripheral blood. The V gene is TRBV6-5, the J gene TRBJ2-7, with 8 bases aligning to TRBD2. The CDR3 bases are TGTGCCAGCACCACCACTAGCGGACTAAAATACGAGCAGTACTTC. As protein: CASTTTSGLKYEQYF.